These 25 T cell receptor beta chains share one sample of origin, sequenced in a study of monozygotic twins with inflammatory bowel disease. TCRdb processed the 5' RACE reads again and assigns one entry to each CDR3 protein, with no DNA. The sample's table shows about 380,000 distinct CDR3 sequences. Sequencing was performed on blood. Receptor source: a human donor with ulcerative colitis or Crohn's disease, or a healthy co-twin of an affected twin (not recorded which).

The chain recombines TRBV18 with TRBJ2-5. CDR1 is KGHSH, CDR2 LQKENI, per germline. The CDR3 loop spans 14 amino acids. The CDR3 region is CASSPRPSQETQYF.

This chain links TRBV7-2 with TRBJ1-2; there is no DNA to check the TCRdb D call of TRBD1. This CDR3 is 16 amino acids long. Per germline, CDR1 SGHTA and CDR2 FQGNSA. The CDR3: CASSSQGARTLYGYTF.

V and J are TRBV7-6 and TRBJ2-7; TCRdb names TRBD1, which stays unverified in the absence of DNA. The CDR3 loop spans 12 amino acids. The germline gives CDR1 SGHVS, CDR2 FNYEAQ. The CDR3 loop reads CASSVTGLQQYF.

This sequence joins TRBV2 and TRBJ2-3; TCRdb indicates TRBD1, and absent DNA this call remains unverified. This CDR3 is built from 13 residues. CDR1 and CDR2 from the germline V gene are SNHLY and FYNNEI. CDR3: CASSEGPADTQYF.

The chain employs TRBV2 and TRBJ2-1; there is no DNA to check the TCRdb D call of TRBD2. Germline lookup yields CDR1 SNHLY and CDR2 FYNNEI. This CDR3 is 19 amino acids long. CDR3 region: CASRAGLAGLPHSYNEQFF.

The CDR3 loop reads CASSFPENYGYTF. The chain couples TRBV5-1 to TRBJ1-2. Germline V CDR1 and CDR2: SGHRS, YFSETQ. The CDR3 totals 13 residues.

The CDR3 here is CATAGTTGRETQYF. The rearrangement uses TRBV15 and TRBJ2-5; TCRdb indicates TRBD1, and absent DNA this call remains unverified. The CDR3 totals 14 residues. The V gene's germline CDR1 is LNHNV and CDR2 YYDKDF (reference sequence).

The rearrangement uses TRBV4-2 and TRBJ2-1; the TCRdb D gene call, TRBD1, has no DNA to confirm it. The CDR3 extends over 18 amino acids. The V gene's germline CDR1 is LGHNA and CDR2 YNFKEQ. The CDR3 loop is CASSQDRIGTGYYNEQFF.

The chain uses TRBV7-9 and TRBJ2-2; the D call of TRBD2 rests on TCRdb alone, since no DNA is present to check it. CDR1 is SEHNR, CDR2 FQNEAQ, per germline (reference sequence). This CDR3 is built from 12 residues. The CDR3 loop is CASSASSGRLFF.

The chain recombines TRBV9 with TRBJ2-2; the TCRdb call, TRBD1, lacks DNA for checking. This CDR3 region has 14 residues. From germline, CDR1 is SGDLS and CDR2 YYNGEE. The CDR3 region is CASSGQSNTGELFF.

CDR3 loop: CASSPLAGLRLTGELFF. The gene calls are TRBV5-1 and TRBJ2-2; TCRdb's assignment of TRBD2 cannot be checked, as there is no DNA. CDR1 and CDR2 from the germline V gene are SGHRS and YFSETQ. The CDR3 runs 17 residues.

CDR3 sequence: CASGGQGYKQFF. The chain links TRBV12-3 or TRBV12-4 to TRBJ2-1; the TRBD1 assignment by TCRdb is unverifiable without DNA. The CDR3 runs 12 residues.

CDR3 in amino acids: CASSQAGTLRTYEQYF. This rearrangement joins TRBV4-3 to TRBJ2-7; there is no DNA to check the TCRdb D call of TRBD2. The germline V gene has CDR1 LGHNA and CDR2 YSLEER. The CDR3 contains 16 residues.

The V gene is TRBV28, the J gene TRBJ2-7; TCRdb's D call, TRBD1, is unchecked because there is no DNA. CDR1 is MDHEN and CDR2 is SYDVKM in the germline V gene. This CDR3 has 15 residues. CDR3 sequence reads: CASSPPGPRSYEQYF.

The J gene is TRBJ2-5, the V gene TRBV11-3; TCRdb selects TRBD1, and the lack of DNA leaves this call unchecked. This CDR3 is 15 amino acids long. CDR1 is SGHNT and CDR2 is YENEEA in the germline V gene. The chain's CDR3 is CASSLRSRAQETQYF.

The V and J genes are TRBV20-1 and TRBJ2-7; with no DNA, the TCRdb D assignment of TRBD1 cannot be verified. In germline, CDR1 is DFQATT, CDR2 SNEGSKA (reference sequence). The CDR3 is made up of 14 amino acids. CDR3 amino acids: CSARLQGGRYEQYF.

The V and J genes are TRBV5-1 and TRBJ2-3; TCRdb picks TRBD2, but there is no DNA to check that call. Germline V gene lookup returns CDR1 SGHRS and CDR2 YFSETQ. The CDR3 length is 18 residues. The chain's CDR3 is CASSFGLAGASSTDTQYF.

The chain couples TRBV5-1 to TRBJ2-4; the TCRdb D gene call, TRBD1, has no DNA to confirm it. This CDR3 is 15 amino acids long. Germline lookup yields CDR1 SGHRS and CDR2 YFSETQ. The CDR3 sequence: CASSTGVPAKNIQYF. Together with reference TRBV5-1 and TRBJ2-4, the CDR3 gives the full variable domain: KAGVTQTPRYLIKTRGQQVTLSCSPISGHRSVSWYQQTPGQGLQFLFEYFSETQRNKGNFPGRFSGRQFSNSRSEMNVSTLELGDSALYLCASSTGVPAKNIQYFGAGTRLSVL.

The chain recombines TRBV5-1 with TRBJ1-1. This CDR3 has 12 amino acids. Looked up from germline, CDR1 is SGHRS and CDR2 is YFSETQ. The CDR3 here is CASSLDLTEAFF.

This chain joins TRBV11-2 and TRBJ1-1; TCRdb designates TRBD1, a call that cannot be tested without DNA. Germline V gene data show CDR1 as SGHAT and CDR2 as FQNNGV. The length of the CDR3 is 14 residues. The CDR3 spells CASTGTSMNTEAFF.

The chain is built from TRBV7-2 and TRBJ2-2. The CDR3 is 14 amino acids. Looked up from germline, CDR1 is SGHTA and CDR2 is FQGNSA. The CDR3: CASIITPNTGELFF.

V gene TRBV12-3 or TRBV12-4 combines with J gene TRBJ1-5; the TCRdb D gene call, TRBD1, has no DNA to confirm it. The CDR3 totals 17 residues. The CDR3 loop reads CASGLESGGWKEQPQHF.

This chain joins TRBV5-1 and TRBJ2-3; TCRdb reports TRBD1, a call that lacks DNA to check it against. CDR1 and CDR2 (germline): SGHRS, YFSETQ. This CDR3 comprises 16 residues. This chain's CDR3 is CASAKFRTGGTDTQYF.

V gene TRBV20-1 combines with J gene TRBJ2-7; TCRdb's D gene call, TRBD2, goes unchecked for lack of DNA. The CDR3 sequence is 12 residues long. Germline CDR1 DFQATT, CDR2 SNEGSKA (reference sequence). CDR3 amino acids: CSAPRLGYEQYF.

The chain couples TRBV13 to TRBJ2-4. CDR1 is PRHDT and CDR2 is FYEKMQ in the germline V gene (reference sequence). CDR3 length: 14 residues. CDR3 in amino acids: CASSLERSKNIQYF.